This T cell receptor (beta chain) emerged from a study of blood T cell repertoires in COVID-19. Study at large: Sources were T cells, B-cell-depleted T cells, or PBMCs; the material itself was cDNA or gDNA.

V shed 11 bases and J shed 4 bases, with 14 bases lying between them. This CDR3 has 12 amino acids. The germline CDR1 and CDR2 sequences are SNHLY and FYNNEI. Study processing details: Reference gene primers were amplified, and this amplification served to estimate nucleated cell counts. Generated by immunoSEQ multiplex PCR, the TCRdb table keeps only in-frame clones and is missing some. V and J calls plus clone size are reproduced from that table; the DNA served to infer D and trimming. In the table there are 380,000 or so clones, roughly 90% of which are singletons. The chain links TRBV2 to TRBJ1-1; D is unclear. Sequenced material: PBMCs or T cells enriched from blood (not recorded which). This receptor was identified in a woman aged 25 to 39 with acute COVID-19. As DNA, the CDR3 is TGTGCCTCGTTCATAGTCTCCACTGAAGCTTTCTTT. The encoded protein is CASFIVSTEAFF. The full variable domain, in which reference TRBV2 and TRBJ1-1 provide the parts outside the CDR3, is EPEVTQTPSHQVTQMGQEVILRCVPISNHLYFYWYRQILGQKVEFLVSFYNNEISEKSEIFDDQFSVERPDGSNFTLKIRSTKLEDSAMYFCASFIVSTEAFFGQGTRLTVV.